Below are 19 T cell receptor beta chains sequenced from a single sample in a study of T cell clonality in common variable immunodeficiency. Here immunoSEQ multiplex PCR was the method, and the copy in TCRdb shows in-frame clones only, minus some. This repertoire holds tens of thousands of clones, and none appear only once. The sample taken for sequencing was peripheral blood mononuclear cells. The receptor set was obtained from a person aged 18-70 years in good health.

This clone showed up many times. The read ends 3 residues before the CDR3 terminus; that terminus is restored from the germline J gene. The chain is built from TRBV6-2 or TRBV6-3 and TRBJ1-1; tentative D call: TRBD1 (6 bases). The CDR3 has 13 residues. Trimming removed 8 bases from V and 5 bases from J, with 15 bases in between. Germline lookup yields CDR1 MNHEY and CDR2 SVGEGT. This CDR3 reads CASLLGRGTEAFF. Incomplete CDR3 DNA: TGTGCCAGCCTCCTGGGGAGGGGGACTGAA.

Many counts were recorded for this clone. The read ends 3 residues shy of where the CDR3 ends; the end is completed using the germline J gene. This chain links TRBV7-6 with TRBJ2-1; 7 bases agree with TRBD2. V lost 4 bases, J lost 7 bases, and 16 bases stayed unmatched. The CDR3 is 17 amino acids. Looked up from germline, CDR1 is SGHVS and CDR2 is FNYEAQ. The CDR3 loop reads CASSSFRAGITLNEQFF. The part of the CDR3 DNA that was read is TGTGCCAGCAGCTCCTTTCGAGCGGGGATTACATTGAATGAG.

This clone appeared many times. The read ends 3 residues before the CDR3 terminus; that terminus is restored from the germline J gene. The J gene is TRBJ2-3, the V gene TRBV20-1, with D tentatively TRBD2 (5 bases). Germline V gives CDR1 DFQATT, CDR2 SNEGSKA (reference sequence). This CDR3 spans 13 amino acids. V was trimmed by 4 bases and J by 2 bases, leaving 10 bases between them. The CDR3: CSATDFSTDTQYF. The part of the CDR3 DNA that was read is TGCAGTGCTACGGACTTCTCCACAGATACG.

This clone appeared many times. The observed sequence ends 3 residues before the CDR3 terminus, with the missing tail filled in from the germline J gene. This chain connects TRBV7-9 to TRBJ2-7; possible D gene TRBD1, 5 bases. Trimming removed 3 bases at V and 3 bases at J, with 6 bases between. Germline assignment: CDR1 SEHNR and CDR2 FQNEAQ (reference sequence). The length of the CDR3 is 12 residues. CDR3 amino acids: CASSFQGYEQYF. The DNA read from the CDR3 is TGTGCCAGCAGCTTTCAGGGCTACGAG.

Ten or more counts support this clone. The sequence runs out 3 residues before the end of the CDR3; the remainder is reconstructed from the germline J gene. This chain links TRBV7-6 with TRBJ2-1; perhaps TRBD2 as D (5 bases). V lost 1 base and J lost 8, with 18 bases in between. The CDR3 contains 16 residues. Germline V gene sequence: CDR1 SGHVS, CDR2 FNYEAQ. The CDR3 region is CASSLGPAGSGYEQFF. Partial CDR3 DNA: TGTGCCAGCAGCTTAGGGCCAGCCGGTTCGGGGTATGAG.

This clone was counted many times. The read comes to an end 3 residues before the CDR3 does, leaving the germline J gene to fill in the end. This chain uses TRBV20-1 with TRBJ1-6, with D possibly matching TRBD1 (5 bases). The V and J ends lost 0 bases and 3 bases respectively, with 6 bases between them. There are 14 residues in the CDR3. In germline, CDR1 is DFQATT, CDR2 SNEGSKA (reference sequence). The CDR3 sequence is CSAREGHYNSPLHF. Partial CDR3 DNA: TGCAGTGCTAGAGAGGGGCACTATAATTCACCC.

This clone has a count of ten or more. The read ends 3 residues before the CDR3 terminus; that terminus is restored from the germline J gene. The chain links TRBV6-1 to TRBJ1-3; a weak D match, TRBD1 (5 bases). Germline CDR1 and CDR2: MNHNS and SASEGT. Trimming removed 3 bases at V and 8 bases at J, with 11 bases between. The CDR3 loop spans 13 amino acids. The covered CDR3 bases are TGTGCCAGCAGTGACCAGGGAACGGACACC. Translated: CASSDQGTDT. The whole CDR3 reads CASSDQGTDTIYF.

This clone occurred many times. CDR3 amino acids: CASSLAERDTQYF. CDR3 DNA (partial): TGTGCCAGCAGCTTAGCAGAGAGGGATACG. This sequence joins TRBV7-2 and TRBJ2-3; D unresolved. The read ends 3 residues shy of where the CDR3 ends; the end is completed using the germline J gene. This CDR3 region has 13 residues. V was clipped by 0 bases and J by 6 bases, with 7 bases between them. Germline V gene sequence: CDR1 SGHTA, CDR2 FQGNSA.

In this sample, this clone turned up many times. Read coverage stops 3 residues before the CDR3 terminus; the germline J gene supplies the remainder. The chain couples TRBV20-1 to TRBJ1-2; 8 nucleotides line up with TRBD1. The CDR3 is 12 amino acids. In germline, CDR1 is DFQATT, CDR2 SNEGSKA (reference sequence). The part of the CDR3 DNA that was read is TGCAGTGCCAGACAGGGGATACACGGC. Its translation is CSARQGIHG. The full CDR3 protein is CSARQGIHGYTF.

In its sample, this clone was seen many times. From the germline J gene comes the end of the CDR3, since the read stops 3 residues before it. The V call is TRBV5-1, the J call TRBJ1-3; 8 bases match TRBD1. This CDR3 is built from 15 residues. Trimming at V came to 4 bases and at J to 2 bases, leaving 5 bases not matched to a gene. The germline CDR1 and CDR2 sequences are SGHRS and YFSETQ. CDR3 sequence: CASSIGQGTGNTIYF. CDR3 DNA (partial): TGCGCCAGCAGCATCGGACAGGGCACTGGAAACACC.

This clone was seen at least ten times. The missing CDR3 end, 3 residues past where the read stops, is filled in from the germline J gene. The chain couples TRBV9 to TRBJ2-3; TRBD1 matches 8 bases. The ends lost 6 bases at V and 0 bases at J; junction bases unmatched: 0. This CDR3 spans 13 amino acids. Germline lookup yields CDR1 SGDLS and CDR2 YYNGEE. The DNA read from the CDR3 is TGTGCCAGCACAGGGGGCAGCACAGATACG. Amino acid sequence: CASTGGSTDT. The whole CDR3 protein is CASTGGSTDTQYF.

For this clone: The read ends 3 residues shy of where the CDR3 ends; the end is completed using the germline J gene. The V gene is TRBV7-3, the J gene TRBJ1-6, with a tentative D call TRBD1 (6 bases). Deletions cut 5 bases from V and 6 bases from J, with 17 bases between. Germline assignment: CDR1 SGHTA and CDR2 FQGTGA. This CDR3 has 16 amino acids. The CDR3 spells CASSRGGDRLNSPLHF. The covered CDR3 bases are TGTGCCAGCAGCAGGGGGGGAGACAGGCTTAATTCACCC. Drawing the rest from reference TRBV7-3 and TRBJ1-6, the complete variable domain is GAGVSQTPSNKVTEKGKYVELRCDPISGHTALYWYRQSLGQGPEFLIYFQGTGAADDSGLPNDRFFAVRPEGSVSTLKIQRTERGDSAVYLCASSRGGDRLNSPLHFGNGTRLTVT.

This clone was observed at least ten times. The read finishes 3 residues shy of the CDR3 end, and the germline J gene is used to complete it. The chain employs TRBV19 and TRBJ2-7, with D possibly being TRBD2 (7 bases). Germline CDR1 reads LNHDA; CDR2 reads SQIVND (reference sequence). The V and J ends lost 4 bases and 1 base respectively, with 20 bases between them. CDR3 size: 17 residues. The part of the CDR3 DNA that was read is TGTGCCAGTAGTACCCACTCCCCGGGGGGCGGATCCTACGAG. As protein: CASSTHSPGGGSYE. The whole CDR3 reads CASSTHSPGGGSYEQYF. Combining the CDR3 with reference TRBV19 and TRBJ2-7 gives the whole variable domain DGGITQSPKYLFRKEGQNVTLSCEQNLNHDAMYWYRQDPGQGLRLIYYSQIVNDFQKGDIAEGYSVSREKKESFPLTVTSAQKNPTAFYLCASSTHSPGGGSYEQYFGPGTRLTVT.

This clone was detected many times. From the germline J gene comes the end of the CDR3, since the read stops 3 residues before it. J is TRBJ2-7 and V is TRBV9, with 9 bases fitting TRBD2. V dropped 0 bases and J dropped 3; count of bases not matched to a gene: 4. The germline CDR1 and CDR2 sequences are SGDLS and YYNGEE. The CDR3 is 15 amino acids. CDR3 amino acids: CASSVVGSGSYEQYF. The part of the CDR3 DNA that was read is TGTGCCAGCAGCGTAGTGGGTAGCGGGAGCTACGAG.

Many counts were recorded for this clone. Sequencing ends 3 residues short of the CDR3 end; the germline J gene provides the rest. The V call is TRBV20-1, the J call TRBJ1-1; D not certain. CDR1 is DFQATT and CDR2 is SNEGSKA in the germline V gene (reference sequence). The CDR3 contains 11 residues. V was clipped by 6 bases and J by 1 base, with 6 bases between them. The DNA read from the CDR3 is TGCAGTGCCAAAGGGAACACTGAA. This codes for CSAKGNTE. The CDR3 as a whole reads CSAKGNTEAFF.

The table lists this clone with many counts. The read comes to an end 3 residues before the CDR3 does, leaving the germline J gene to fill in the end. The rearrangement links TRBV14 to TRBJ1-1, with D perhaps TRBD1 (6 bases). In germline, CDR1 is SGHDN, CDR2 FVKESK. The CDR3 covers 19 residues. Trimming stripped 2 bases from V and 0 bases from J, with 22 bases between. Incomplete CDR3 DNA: TGTGCCAGCAGCCAATTCTACAGGGCAAGGTTTATGGTGAACACTGAA. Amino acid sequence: CASSQFYRARFMVNTE. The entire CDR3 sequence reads CASSQFYRARFMVNTEAFF. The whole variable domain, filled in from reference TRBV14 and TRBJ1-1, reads EAGVTQFPSHSVIEKGQTVTLRCDPISGHDNLYWYRRVMGKEIKFLLHFVKESKQDESGMPNNRFLAERTGGTYSTLKVQPAELEDSGVYFCASSQFYRARFMVNTEAFFGQGTRLTVV.

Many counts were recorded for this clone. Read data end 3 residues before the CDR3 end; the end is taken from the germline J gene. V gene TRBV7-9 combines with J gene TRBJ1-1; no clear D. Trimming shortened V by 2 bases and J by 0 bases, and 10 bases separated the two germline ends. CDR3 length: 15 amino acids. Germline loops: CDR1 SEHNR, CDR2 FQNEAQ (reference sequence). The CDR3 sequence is CASSLNGLVNTEAFF. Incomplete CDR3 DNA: TGTGCCAGCAGCTTAAACGGGTTAGTGAACACTGAA.

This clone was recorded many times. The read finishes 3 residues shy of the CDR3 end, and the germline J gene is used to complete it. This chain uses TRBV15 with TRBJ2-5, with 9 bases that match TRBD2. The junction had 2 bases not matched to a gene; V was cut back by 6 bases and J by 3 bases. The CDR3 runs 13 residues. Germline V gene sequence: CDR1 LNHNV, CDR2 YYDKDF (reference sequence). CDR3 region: CATRASGEETQYF. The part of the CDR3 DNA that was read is TGTGCCACCAGAGCTAGCGGGGAAGAGACC.

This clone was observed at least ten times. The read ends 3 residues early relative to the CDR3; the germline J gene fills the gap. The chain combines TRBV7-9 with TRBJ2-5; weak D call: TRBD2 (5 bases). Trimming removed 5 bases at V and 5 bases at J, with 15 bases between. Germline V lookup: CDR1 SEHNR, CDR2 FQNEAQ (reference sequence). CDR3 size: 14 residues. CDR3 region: CASSPPASWETQYF. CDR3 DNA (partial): TGTGCCAGCAGCCCCCCCGCTAGCTGGGAGACC.